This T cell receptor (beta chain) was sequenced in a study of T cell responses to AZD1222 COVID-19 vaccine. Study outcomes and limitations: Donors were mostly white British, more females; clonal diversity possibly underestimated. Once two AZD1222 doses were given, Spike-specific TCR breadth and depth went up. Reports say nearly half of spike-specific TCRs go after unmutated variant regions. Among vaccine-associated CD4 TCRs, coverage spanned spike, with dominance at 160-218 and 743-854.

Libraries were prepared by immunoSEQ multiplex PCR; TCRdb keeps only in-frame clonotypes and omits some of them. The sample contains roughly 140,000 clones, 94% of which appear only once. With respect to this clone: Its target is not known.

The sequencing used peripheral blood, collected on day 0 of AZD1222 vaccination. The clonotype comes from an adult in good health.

The CDR3, as DNA: TGTGCCAGCAGTTACGGAGTCCGACTCTATGGCTACACCTTC. Encoded protein: CASSYGVRLYGYTF. The rearrangement joins TRBV6-5 to TRBJ1-2, with D unresolved. CDR3 length: 14 amino acids. The germline V gene encodes CDR1 MNHEY and CDR2 SVGAGI. Trimming shortened V by 2 bases and J by 4 bases, and 11 bases separated the two germline ends.